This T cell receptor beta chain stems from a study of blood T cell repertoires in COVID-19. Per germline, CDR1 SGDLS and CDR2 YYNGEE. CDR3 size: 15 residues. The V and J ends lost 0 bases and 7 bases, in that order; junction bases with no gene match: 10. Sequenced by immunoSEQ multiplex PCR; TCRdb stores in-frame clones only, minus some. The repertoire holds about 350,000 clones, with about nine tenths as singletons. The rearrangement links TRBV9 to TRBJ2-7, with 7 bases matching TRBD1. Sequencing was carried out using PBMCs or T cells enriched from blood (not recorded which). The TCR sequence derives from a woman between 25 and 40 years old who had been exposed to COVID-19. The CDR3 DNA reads TGTGCCAGCAGCGTAGGACAGGGTCCTCTAGTAGAGCAGTACTTC. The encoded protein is CASSVGQGPLVEQYF.